The 8 T cell receptor beta chains below come from one sample, sequenced in a study of Graves' ophthalmopathy and Graves' hyperthyroidism. Amplifying from RNA transcripts, the study obtained TCR beta CDR3 regions. In the first round, RT-PCR was carried out with HTBI primers, and a multiplex PCR formed the second round. One entry per CDR3 protein, called by TCRdb with MiXCR from the multiplex PCR reads. The sample has over 450,000 distinct CDR3 sequences, 14% seen once. Sequenced material: blood. Receptor source: a woman under 40 with Graves' ophthalmopathy.

This clonotype came up many times. V usage is TRBV28 and J usage is TRBJ1-5; no definite D call. V dropped 6 bases and J dropped 0 bases, with 9 bases sitting between them. Germline V CDR1 and CDR2: MDHEN, SYDVKM. CDR3 length: 14 amino acids. The CDR3 bases are TGTGCCAGCAGCCCAGGATCTAGCAATCAGCCCCAGCATTTT. It encodes CASSPGSSNQPQHF.

The table lists this clonotype with many counts. The chain employs TRBV28 and TRBJ1-1, with TRBD1 matching over 9 bases. This CDR3 contains 15 residues. Germline V gene sequence: CDR1 MDHEN, CDR2 SYDVKM. The trim removed 6 bases at V and 4 bases at J, leaving 9 bases unmatched. CDR3 in DNA: TGTGCCAGCAGGAAACAGGGGGCGCTCGGCACTGAAGCTTTCTTT. Its protein product is CASRKQGALGTEAFF.

This clonotype was seen repeatedly, ten times or more. The chain employs TRBV5-1 and TRBJ2-2; D gene uncertain. The V and J ends lost 0 bases and 0 bases respectively, with 3 bases between them. CDR1 and CDR2 from the germline V gene are SGHRS and YFSETQ. The CDR3 is 14 amino acids. The CDR3: CASSLAPNTGELFF. The CDR3 nucleotides read TGCGCCAGCAGCTTGGCGCCGAACACCGGGGAGCTGTTTTTT. The variable domain in full, completed from reference TRBV5-1 and TRBJ2-2, reads KAGVTQTPRYLIKTRGQQVTLSCSPISGHRSVSWYQQTPGQGLQFLFEYFSETQRNKGNFPGRFSGRQFSNSRSEMNVSTLELGDSALYLCASSLAPNTGELFFGEGSRLTVL.

This clonotype has a count of ten or more. The rearrangement joins TRBV5-6 to TRBJ2-5, with D unresolved. The CDR3 is 14 amino acids. CDR1 is SGHDT, CDR2 YYEEEE, per germline. The V end was cut by 1 base, the J end by 3 bases, with 10 bases between. The DNA of the CDR3 is TGTGCCAGCAGCTTGAGTACAGTTAAAGAGACCCAGTACTTC. Amino acid sequence: CASSLSTVKETQYF.

This clonotype was seen at least ten times. DNA for the CDR3: TGCGCCAGCAGTTCGGGACAGGGCTCGGTAATTTCGGGGTACACTGAAGCTTTCTTT. Protein sequence: CASSSGQGSVISGYTEAFF. The gene calls are TRBV5-1 and TRBJ1-1; 9 nucleotides line up with TRBD1. The CDR3 is made up of 19 amino acids. Germline values: CDR1 SGHRS, CDR2 YFSETQ. V lost 5 bases to trimming and J lost 3 bases; unmatched junction nucleotides: 20.

This clonotype was detected ten times or more. The J gene is TRBJ2-3, the V gene TRBV6-1, with D maybe TRBD2 (6 bases). Trimming removed 2 bases at V and 2 bases at J, with 14 bases between. From germline, CDR1 is MNHNS and CDR2 SASEGT. The length of the CDR3 is 16 residues. The CDR3 DNA follows: TGTGCCAGCAGTGAAAGGAGGGTAAGGGACACAGATACGCAGTATTTT. This gives the protein CASSERRVRDTDTQYF.

CDR3 DNA sequence: TGTGCCAGCACCCCGGGCTCGGGTAGCGGGGGCGAGCAGTACTTC. Residues: CASTPGSGSGGEQYF. This chain joins TRBV12-3 or TRBV12-4 and TRBJ2-7; 9 bases map to TRBD2. With 7 bases clipped from V and 6 bases from J, the junction kept 13 bases outside the gene matches. The CDR3 has 15 amino acids.

As regards this clonotype: This may be a read error, as it is one base from a much larger clone. The CDR3 ends on some other residue instead of the conserved phenylalanine or tryptophan, so this is likely a read error. CDR3: CSARRQPNYGYTV. In DNA, the CDR3 is TGCAGTGCTAGACGGCAGCCCAACTATGGCTACACCGTC. The rearrangement links TRBV20-1 to TRBJ1-2; no clear D. The CDR3 covers 13 residues. V was pared by 2 bases and J by 2 bases, with 9 bases between. Germline values: CDR1 DFQATT, CDR2 SNEGSKA (reference sequence).